Listed here is a single TCR beta chain. The method was immunoSEQ multiplex PCR; TCRdb's version includes in-frame clones alone and lacks a portion of them. The data contain over 120,000 clones, roughly three quarters of them singletons. The sample originates from a study of blood T cell repertoires in COVID-19. Participants were aged about 18 to 89 years from approximately 25 US areas. The CDR3 is made up of 13 amino acids. The germline V gene has CDR1 SEHNR and CDR2 FQNEAQ (reference sequence). Trimming pared 4 bases from V and 6 bases from J, leaving 12 bases between. The sequenced sample was PBMCs or T cells enriched from blood (not recorded which). This TCR derives from a woman between 50 and 59 years old who had recovered from COVID-19. J is TRBJ1-2 and V is TRBV7-9; possibly TRBD1 for D (5 bases). The CDR3 loop is CASSSGTFDGYTF. The CDR3, as DNA: TGTGCCAGCAGCTCCGGGACTTTCGATGGCTACACCTTC.